This TCR beta chain comes out of a study of CD8+ T cells in alopecia areata. A remark on this clone: Its antigen is undetermined. The DNA is omitted, as the CDR3 cannot be located on it reliably, and the CDR3 follows TCRdb's listing.

With termini counted, the CDR3 has 13 amino acids. The germline V gene encodes CDR1 SNHLY and CDR2 FYNNEI. Points from the study as a whole: Affected scalp, especially in alopecia totalis/universalis, had a higher clonality than normal scalp did. Resident alphabeta T cells of normal skin are also sequenced in scalp samples.

In each case, RNA was isolated and then reverse transcribed into cDNA as the sequencing template. TCRdb's copy holds only in-frame clones and misses some; the assay was immunoSEQ multiplex PCR. The sample contains about 98,000 clones, 35% to 50% of which appear only once. The genes are TRBV2 and TRBJ2-1. The sequence derives from a human donor with alopecia areata. Sequenced input: CD4+ T cells sorted from blood. CDR3 in amino acids: CASILGTYNEQFF.